This TCR beta chain was sequenced for a study of blood T cells in healthy people across ages. Germline V lookup: CDR1 ENHRY, CDR2 SYGVKD. V lost 2 bases, J lost 8 bases, and 8 bases stayed unmatched. The CDR3 runs 16 residues. This clonotype was counted between two and nine times. The authors ran a second PCR of roughly 6 to 11 cycles using a sample-barcoded 5' primer and a J-beta primer mix. Unique molecular identifiers of 12 random nucleotides labeled each cDNA. TCRdb reprocessed the 5' RACE reads with MiXCR, giving one entry per CDR3 protein. Of roughly 1.7 million distinct CDR3 sequences detected, 30% to 35% appear once; the ten largest clones hold about 11%.

This receptor was taken from a woman in her 30s in good health. This rearrangement joins TRBV10-3 to TRBJ2-1; 11 positions match TRBD1. Sequencing input: blood. For the CDR3, the DNA is TGTGCCATCAGTGAGACTAAGGACAGGGGGCGAGATGAGCAGTTCTTC. Protein sequence: CAISETKDRGRDEQFF.